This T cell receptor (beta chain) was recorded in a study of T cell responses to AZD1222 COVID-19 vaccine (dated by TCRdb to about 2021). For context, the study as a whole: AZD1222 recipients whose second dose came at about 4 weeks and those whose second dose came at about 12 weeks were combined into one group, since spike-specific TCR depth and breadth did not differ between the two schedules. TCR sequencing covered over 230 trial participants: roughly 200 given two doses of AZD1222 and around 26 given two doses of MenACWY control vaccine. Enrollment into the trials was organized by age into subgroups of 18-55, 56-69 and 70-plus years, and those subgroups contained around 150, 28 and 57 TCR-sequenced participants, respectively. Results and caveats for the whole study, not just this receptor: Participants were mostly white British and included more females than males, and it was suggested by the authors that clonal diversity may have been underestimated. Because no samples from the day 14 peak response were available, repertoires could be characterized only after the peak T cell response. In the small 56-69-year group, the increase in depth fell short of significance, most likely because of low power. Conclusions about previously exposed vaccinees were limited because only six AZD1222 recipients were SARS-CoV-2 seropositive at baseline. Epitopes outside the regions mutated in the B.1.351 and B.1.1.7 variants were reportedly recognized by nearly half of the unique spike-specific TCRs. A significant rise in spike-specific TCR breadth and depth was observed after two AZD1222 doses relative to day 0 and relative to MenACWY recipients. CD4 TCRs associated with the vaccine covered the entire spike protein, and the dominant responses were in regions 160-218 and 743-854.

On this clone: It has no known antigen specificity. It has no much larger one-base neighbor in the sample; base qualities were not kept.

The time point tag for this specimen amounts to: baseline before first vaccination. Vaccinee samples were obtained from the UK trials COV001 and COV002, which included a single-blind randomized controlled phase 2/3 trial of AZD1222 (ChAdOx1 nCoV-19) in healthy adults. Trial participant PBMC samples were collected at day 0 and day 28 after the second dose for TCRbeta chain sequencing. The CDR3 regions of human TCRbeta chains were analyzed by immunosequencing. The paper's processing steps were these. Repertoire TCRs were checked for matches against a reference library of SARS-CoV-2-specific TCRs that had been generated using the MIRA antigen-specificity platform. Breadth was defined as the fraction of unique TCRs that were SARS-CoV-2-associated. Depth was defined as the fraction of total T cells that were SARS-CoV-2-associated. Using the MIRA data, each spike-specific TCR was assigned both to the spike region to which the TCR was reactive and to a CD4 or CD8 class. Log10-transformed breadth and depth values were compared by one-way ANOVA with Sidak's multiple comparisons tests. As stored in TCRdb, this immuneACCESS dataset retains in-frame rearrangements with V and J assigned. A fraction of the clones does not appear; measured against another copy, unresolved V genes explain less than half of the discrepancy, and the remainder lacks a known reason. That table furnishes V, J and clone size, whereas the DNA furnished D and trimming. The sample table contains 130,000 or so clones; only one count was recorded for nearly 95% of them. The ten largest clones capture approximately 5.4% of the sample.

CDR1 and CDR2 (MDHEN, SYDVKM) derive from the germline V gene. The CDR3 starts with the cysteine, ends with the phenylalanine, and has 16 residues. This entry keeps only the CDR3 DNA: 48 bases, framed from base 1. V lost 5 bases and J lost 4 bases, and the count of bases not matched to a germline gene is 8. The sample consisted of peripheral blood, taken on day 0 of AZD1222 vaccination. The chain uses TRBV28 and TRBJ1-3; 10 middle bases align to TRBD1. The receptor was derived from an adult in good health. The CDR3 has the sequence CASSTLGQGVGNTIYF. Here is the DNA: TGTGCCAGCAGTACTCTCGGACAGGGGGTAGGAAACACCATATATTTT.